This TCR beta chain was profiled in a study of glioma-infiltrating T cells after dendritic cell vaccination. Study-wide background: Patients had newly diagnosed or recurrent glioblastoma and received dendritic cell vaccines. The vaccine used monocyte-derived dendritic cells pulsed overnight with autologous tumor lysate.

The CDR3 runs to 14 residues. V was clipped by 2 bases and J by 5 bases, with 12 bases between them. Germline CDR1 and CDR2: SGHAT and FQDESV (reference sequence). Time point: after dendritic cell vaccination, including at tumor progression/relapse. Fresh-frozen tumor tissue and more than two years of survival data were available for all. PBMC were collected before vaccination, two weeks after the third vaccination, and at progression. Profiled with immunoSEQ multiplex PCR; TCRdb holds only in-frame clones, not every one. The table lists 80,000 to 100,000 clones, around 80% of them singletons, with about 5% in the top ten.

Material: blood, obtained after dendritic cell vaccination. The chain links TRBV11-1 to TRBJ2-5, with TRBD1 as a possible D gene (6 bases). The source is a human donor with glioblastoma. Here the CDR3 DNA reads TGTGCCAGCAGCTTACGGGACAATAGGGAGACCCAGTACTTC. As protein: CASSLRDNRETQYF.